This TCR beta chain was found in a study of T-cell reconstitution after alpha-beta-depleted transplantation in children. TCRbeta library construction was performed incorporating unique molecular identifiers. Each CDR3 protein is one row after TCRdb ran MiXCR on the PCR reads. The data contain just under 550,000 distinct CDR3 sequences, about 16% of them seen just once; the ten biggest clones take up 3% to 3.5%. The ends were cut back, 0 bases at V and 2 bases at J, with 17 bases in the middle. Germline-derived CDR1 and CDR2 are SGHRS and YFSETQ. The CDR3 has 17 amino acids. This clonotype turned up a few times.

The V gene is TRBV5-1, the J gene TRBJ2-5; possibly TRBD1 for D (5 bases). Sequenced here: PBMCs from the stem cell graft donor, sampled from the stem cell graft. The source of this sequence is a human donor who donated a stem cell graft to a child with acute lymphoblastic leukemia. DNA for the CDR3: TGCGCCAGCAGCTTGGTGCAGGGTTTTGGTTTGCAAGAGACCCAGTACTTC. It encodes CASSLVQGFGLQETQYF. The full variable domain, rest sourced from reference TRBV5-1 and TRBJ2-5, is KAGVTQTPRYLIKTRGQQVTLSCSPISGHRSVSWYQQTPGQGLQFLFEYFSETQRNKGNFPGRFSGRQFSNSRSEMNVSTLELGDSALYLCASSLVQGFGLQETQYFGPGTRLLVL.